This T cell receptor beta chain came from a study of blood T cell repertoires in COVID-19. This CDR3 region has 16 residues. Trimming stripped 0 bases from V and 2 bases from J, with 11 bases between. The V gene's germline CDR1 is LGHNA and CDR2 YSLEER. Original handling: Nucleated cell number was recorded as an estimate derived from reference gene primer amplification. Here immunoSEQ multiplex PCR was the method, and the copy in TCRdb shows in-frame clones only, minus some. V and J calls and clone size come straight from that table; D and trimming were deduced from the DNA. The sample holds about 200,000 clones, roughly 88% seen once. Recruitment covered over 20 US areas and drew participants whose ages spanned roughly 18 to 90 years.

The genes are TRBV4-3 and TRBJ2-1, with D possibly matching TRBD1 (6 bases). The sequence derives from a man in his forties or fifties with acute COVID-19. The sample consisted of PBMCs or T cells enriched from blood (not recorded which). The CDR3, as DNA: TGCGCCAGCAGCCAAGATCCTGGGACAACCTACAATGAGCAGTTCTTC. This sequence encodes CASSQDPGTTYNEQFF.